The 15 T cell receptor beta chains listed next were all sequenced from one sample in a study of T-cell reconstitution after alpha-beta-depleted transplantation in children. Unique molecular identifiers were used in preparing the TCRbeta library. TCRdb passed the PCR reads through MiXCR, listing each CDR3 protein once. The sample has about 400,000 distinct CDR3 sequences, over 20% seen once. Material: PBMCs from the stem cell graft donor, obtained from the stem cell graft. The receptors derive from a human donor who donated a stem cell graft to a child with acute myeloid leukemia.

This clonotype has a handful of counts. The chain combines TRBV5-1 with TRBJ2-5; possible D gene TRBD2, 6 bases. V was pared by 4 bases and J by 3 bases, with 10 bases between. CDR1 and CDR2 (germline): SGHRS, YFSETQ. This CDR3 has 13 amino acids. CDR3 nucleotides: TGCGCCAGCAGCCGGGGGAAAGAAGAGACCCAGTACTTC. Residues: CASSRGKEETQYF.

The rearrangement uses TRBV4-1 and TRBJ1-4; no reliable D call. CDR3 length: 16 amino acids. V lost 3 bases and J 6 bases, leaving 17 bases between the germline ends. Germline V gene sequence: CDR1 MGHRA, CDR2 YSYEKL. The CDR3 spells CASSQDVSGRDEKLFF. DNA for the CDR3: TGCGCCAGCAGCCAGGATGTCTCCGGACGGGATGAAAAACTGTTTTTT.

This clonotype has more than one count but fewer than ten. The CDR3 DNA reads as TGTGCCAGCAGTTTAGGGGGGATGATCCCCTACAATGAGCAGTTCTTC. Translation: CASSLGGMIPYNEQFF. The chain employs TRBV12-3 or TRBV12-4 and TRBJ2-1; D tentatively reads TRBD1 or TRBD2 (5 bases each). V was cut by 1 base and J by 2 bases, with 12 bases left in between. CDR3 length: 16 amino acids.

The J gene is TRBJ2-1, the V gene TRBV20-1; D call uncertain. Germline lookup yields CDR1 DFQATT and CDR2 SNEGSKA (reference sequence). This CDR3 comprises 14 residues. V lost 6 bases and J lost 3, with 15 bases in between. CDR3 sequence reads: CSAGITLGYNEQFF. Here the CDR3 DNA reads TGCAGTGCGGGGATCACCCTAGGCTACAATGAGCAGTTCTTC.

The chain carries TRBV12-3 or TRBV12-4 and TRBJ2-3, with 7 bases lining up with TRBD2. V lost 3 bases, J lost 0 bases, and 6 bases stayed unmatched. The CDR3 is 16 residues long. The CDR3, as DNA: TGTGCCAGCAGTTTCTCAGCGGGAACTAGCACAGATACGCAGTATTTT. Its protein product is CASSFSAGTSTDTQYF.

This clonotype was seen a handful of times. This chain joins TRBV12-3 or TRBV12-4 and TRBJ1-1, with TRBD1 as a possible D gene (5 bases). CDR3 size: 13 residues. Between the trimmed V and J ends, which lost 6 bases and 3 bases, there was a span of 11 bases. The CDR3 region is CASSYDSHTEAFF. CDR3 in DNA: TGTGCCAGCAGCTACGACAGCCACACTGAAGCTTTCTTT.

For the CDR3, the DNA is TGTGCCACCAGTGTCCCCGAGGCAGGGTACAATGAGCAGTTCTTC. Translation gives CATSVPEAGYNEQFF. J is TRBJ2-1 and V is TRBV24-1; maybe TRBD1 (5 bases). This CDR3 is 15 amino acids long. The ends were cut back, 5 bases at V and 4 bases at J, with 14 bases in the middle. From germline, CDR1 is KGHDR and CDR2 SFDVKD.

This clonotype was counted at least ten times. V and J are TRBV5-1 and TRBJ1-1; no clear D. Germline assignment: CDR1 SGHRS and CDR2 YFSETQ. This CDR3 is 14 amino acids long. V was clipped by 0 bases and J by 7 bases, with 13 bases between them. The CDR3 bases are TGCGCCAGCAGCTTGGGTCAATTGGGCAGTGAAGCTTTCTTT. Translated, it gives CASSLGQLGSEAFF.

In its sample, this clonotype was seen a few times. This chain uses TRBV7-2 with TRBJ2-7; D remains unclear. The germline V gene encodes CDR1 SGHTA and CDR2 FQGNSA. There are 14 residues in the CDR3. Trimming took off 7 bases at V and 2 bases at J, with 15 bases between the two ends. In nucleotides, the CDR3 is TGTGCCAGCAACAACGGTGGCGGAACCTACGAGCAGTACTTC. Translating it yields CASNNGGGTYEQYF.

This clonotype was picked up a small number of times. The chain recombines TRBV28 with TRBJ2-7; 8 nucleotides agree with TRBD1. Trimming took 6 bases from V and 2 from J; bases not matched to a gene: 9. The CDR3 extends over 15 amino acids. CDR1 and CDR2 (germline): MDHEN, SYDVKM. In DNA, the CDR3 is TGTGCCAGCAGCCCCGGACAGGGAATTCCCTACGAGCAGTACTTC. This codes for CASSPGQGIPYEQYF.

The chain has TRBV12-3 or TRBV12-4 and TRBJ2-3; the D gene is possibly TRBD2 (6 bases). This CDR3 has 13 residues. With 7 bases removed from V and 3 bases from J, the gap between germline ends came to 11 bases. CDR3 loop: CASTAGWTDTQYF. DNA of the CDR3: TGTGCCAGCACCGCGGGATGGACAGATACGCAGTATTTT.

This chain uses TRBV2 with TRBJ2-7; maybe TRBD1 (5 bases). V dropped 4 bases and J dropped 7 bases, with 11 bases sitting between them. The CDR3 extends over 12 amino acids. Germline values: CDR1 SNHLY, CDR2 FYNNEI. CDR3 bases: TGTGCCAGCAGTGCTGGGGCTGGGGAGCAGTACTTC. Protein sequence: CASSAGAGEQYF.

This chain links TRBV5-1 with TRBJ2-7, with unresolved D. The CDR3 spans 13 residues. Trimming took off 4 bases at V and 1 base at J, with 9 bases between the two ends. Germline-derived CDR1 and CDR2 are SGHRS and YFSETQ. This CDR3 reads CASSHDGSYEQYF. The CDR3 nucleotides read TGCGCCAGCAGCCACGACGGATCCTACGAGCAGTACTTC.

The chain recombines TRBV7-9 with TRBJ2-5; TRBD1 or TRBD2 may be the D gene (5 bases each). CDR1 SEHNR and CDR2 FQNEAQ come from the germline V gene (reference sequence). The V gene lost 6 bases and the J gene lost 0 bases, with 20 bases spanning the gap. The CDR3 is made up of 17 amino acids. Here the CDR3 reads CASRDIDRAGYQETQYF. Here the CDR3 DNA reads TGTGCCAGCAGGGACATCGACCGTGCGGGCTACCAAGAGACCCAGTACTTC.

This clonotype was seen once. CDR3 in amino acids: CASSAWAGDYEQYF. CDR3 coding DNA: TGTGCCAGCTCTGCGTGGGCGGGAGACTACGAGCAGTACTTC. V usage is TRBV12-3 or TRBV12-4 and J usage is TRBJ2-7; 7 bases are shared with TRBD2. The CDR3 is 14 amino acids. V was pared by 8 bases and J by 3 bases, with 10 bases of the junction left unmatched.